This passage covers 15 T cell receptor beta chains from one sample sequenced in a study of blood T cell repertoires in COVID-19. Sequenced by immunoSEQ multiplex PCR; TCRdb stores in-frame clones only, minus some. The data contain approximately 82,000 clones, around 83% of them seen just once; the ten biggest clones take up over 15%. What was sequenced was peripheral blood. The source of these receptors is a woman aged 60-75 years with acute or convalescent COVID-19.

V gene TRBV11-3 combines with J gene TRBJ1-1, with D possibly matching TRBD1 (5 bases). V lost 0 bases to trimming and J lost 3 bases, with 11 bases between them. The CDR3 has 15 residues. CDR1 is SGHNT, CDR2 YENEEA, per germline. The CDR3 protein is CASSLDQGSDTEAFF. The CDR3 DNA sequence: TGTGCCAGCAGCTTAGATCAGGGTTCGGACACTGAAGCTTTCTTT. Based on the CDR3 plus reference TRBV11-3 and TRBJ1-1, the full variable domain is EAGVVQSPRYKIIEKKQPVAFWCNPISGHNTLYWYLQNLGQGPELLIRYENEEAVDDSQLPKDRFSAERLKGVDSTLKIQPAELGDSAVYLCASSLDQGSDTEAFFGQGTRLTVV.

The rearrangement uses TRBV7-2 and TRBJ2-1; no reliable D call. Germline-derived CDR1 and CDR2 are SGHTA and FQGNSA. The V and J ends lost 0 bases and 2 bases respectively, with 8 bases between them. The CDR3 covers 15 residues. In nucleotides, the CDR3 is TGTGCCAGCAGCTTAGCGTTAGCACCCTACAATGAGCAGTTCTTC. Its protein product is CASSLALAPYNEQFF.

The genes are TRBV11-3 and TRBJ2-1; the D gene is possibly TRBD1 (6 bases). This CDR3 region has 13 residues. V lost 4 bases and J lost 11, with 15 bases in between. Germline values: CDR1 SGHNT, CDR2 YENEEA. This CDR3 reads CASSSQGLMKQFF. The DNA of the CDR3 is TGTGCCAGCAGCTCCCAGGGGCTTATGAAGCAGTTCTTC.

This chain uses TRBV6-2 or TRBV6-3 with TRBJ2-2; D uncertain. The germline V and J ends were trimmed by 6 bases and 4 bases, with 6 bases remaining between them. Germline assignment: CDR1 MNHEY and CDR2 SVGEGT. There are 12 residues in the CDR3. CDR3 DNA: TGTGCCAGCAGCCCCCTCACCGGGGAGCTGTTTTTT. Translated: CASSPLTGELFF.

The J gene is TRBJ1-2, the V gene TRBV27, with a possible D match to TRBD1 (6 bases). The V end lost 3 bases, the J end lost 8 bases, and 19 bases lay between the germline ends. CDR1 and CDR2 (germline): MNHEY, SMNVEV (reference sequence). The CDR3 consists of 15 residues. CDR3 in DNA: TGTGCCAGCAGTTTTCGTCAGGGGCGCGAGAGGGGCTACACCTTC. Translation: CASSFRQGRERGYTF.

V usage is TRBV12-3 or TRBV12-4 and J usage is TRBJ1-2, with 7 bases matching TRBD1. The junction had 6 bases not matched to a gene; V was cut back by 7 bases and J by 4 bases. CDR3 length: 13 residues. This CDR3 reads CASTLQGSYGYTF. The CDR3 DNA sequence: TGTGCCAGCACCCTACAGGGGTCCTATGGCTACACCTTC.

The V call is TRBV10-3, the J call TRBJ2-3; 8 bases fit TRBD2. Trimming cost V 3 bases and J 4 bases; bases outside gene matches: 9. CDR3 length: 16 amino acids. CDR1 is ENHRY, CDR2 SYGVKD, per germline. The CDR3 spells CAISDSAGDESDTQYF. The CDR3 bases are TGTGCCATCAGTGATTCAGCGGGAGACGAGTCAGATACGCAGTATTTT.

The CDR3 here is CASSGDRWTGANVLTF. The CDR3 nucleotides read TGTGCCAGCAGCGGAGACAGGTGGACTGGGGCCAACGTCCTGACTTTC. This chain links TRBV9 with TRBJ2-6; tentatively, D is TRBD1 (6 bases). V was pared by 3 bases and J by 2 bases, with 12 bases between. CDR3 size: 16 residues. Germline V CDR1 and CDR2: SGDLS, YYNGEE.

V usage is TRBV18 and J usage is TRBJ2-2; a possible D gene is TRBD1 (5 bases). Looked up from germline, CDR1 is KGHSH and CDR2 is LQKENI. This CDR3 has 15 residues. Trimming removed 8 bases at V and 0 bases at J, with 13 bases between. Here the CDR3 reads CASPRLGPNTGELFF. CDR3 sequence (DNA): TGTGCCAGCCCCAGGCTGGGGCCGAACACCGGGGAGCTGTTTTTT.

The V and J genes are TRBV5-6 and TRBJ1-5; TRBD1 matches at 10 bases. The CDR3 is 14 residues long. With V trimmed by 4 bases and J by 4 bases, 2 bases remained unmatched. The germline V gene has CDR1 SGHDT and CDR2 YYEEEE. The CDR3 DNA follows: TGTGCCAGCAGCGCGGGACAGGGGAATCAGCCCCAGCATTTT. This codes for CASSAGQGNQPQHF.

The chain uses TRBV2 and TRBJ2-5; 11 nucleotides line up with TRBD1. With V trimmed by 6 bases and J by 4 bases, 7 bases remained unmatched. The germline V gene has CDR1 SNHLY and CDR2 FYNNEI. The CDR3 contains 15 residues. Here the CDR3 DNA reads TGTGCCAGCAGGGACAGGGGGCTAGAAAGAGAGACCCAGTACTTC. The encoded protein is CASRDRGLERETQYF.

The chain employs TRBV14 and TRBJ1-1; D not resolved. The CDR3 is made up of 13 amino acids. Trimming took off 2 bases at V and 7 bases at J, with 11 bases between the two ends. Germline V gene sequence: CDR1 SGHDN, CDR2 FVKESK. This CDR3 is CASSQPGRFEAFF. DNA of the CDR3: TGTGCCAGCAGCCAACCCGGGAGATTTGAAGCTTTCTTT.

CDR3 in DNA: TGTGCCAGCAGCTTGTCTTCAGCGCACGGGGAGGGTGAGCAGTTCTTC. Translation: CASSLSSAHGEGEQFF. The chain joins TRBV7-2 to TRBJ2-1, with 7 bases lining up with TRBD2. Germline V CDR1 and CDR2: SGHTA, FQGNSA. The CDR3 extends over 16 amino acids. V lost 3 bases and J lost 9; bases outside the gene matches: 14.

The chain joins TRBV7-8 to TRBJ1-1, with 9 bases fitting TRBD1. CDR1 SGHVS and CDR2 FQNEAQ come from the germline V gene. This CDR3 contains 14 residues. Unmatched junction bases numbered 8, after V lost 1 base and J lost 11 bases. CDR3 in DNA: TGTGCCAGCAGCTTAGTAGGGACAGGGTGGATGGCTTTCTTT. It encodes CASSLVGTGWMAFF.

CDR3 DNA: TGTGCAAGTCGCCCCAGGGGACACCCGCCGTACGAGCAGTACTTC. This sequence encodes CASRPRGHPPYEQYF. V is TRBV12-2 and J is TRBJ2-7; no check of the table's D call, TRBD1, against the DNA was made. TRBV12-2 is a documented pseudogene. The CDR3 is made up of 15 amino acids.